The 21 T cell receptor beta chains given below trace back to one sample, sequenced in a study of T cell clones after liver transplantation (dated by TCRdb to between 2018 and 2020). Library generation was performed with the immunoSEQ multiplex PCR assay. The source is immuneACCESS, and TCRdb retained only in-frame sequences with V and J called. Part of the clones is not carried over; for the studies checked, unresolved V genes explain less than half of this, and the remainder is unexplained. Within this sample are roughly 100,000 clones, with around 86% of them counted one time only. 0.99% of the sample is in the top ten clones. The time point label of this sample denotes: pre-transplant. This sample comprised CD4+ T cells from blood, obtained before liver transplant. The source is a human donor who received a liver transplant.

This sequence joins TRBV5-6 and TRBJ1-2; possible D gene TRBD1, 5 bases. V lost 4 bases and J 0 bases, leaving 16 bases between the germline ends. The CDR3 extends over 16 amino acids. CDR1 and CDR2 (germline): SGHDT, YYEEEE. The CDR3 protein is CASSLALRGPNYGYTF. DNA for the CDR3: TGTGCCAGCAGCCTTGCTCTGAGGGGCCCTAACTATGGCTACACCTTC.

CDR3: CASTDRDRGDEQFF. The CDR3 bases are TGTGCCAGCACCGACCGTGACAGGGGCGATGAGCAGTTCTTC. The chain joins TRBV6-5 to TRBJ2-1, with 8 bases aligning to TRBD1. The ends lost 7 bases at V and 8 bases at J; junction bases unmatched: 10. Germline V lookup: CDR1 MNHEY, CDR2 SVGAGI. The CDR3 has 14 amino acids.

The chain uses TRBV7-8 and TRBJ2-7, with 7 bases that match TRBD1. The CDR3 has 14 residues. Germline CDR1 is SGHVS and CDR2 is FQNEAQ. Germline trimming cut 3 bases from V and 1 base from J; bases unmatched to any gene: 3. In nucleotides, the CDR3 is TGTGCCAGCAGCTTGCAGGGACAGTCCTACGAGCAGTACTTC. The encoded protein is CASSLQGQSYEQYF.

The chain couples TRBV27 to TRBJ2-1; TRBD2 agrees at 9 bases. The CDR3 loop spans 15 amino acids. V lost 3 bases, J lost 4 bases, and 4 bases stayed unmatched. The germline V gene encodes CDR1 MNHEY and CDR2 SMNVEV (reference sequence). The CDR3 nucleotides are TGTGCCAGCAGTTTTGGCGGGGGGGCGTACAATGAGCAGTTCTTC. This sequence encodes CASSFGGGAYNEQFF.

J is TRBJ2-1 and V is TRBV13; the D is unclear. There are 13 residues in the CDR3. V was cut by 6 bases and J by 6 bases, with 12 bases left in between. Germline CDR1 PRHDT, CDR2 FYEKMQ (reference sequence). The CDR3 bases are TGTGCCAGCAGTCTCCTGCGGAGCAATGAGCAGTTCTTC. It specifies CASSLLRSNEQFF.

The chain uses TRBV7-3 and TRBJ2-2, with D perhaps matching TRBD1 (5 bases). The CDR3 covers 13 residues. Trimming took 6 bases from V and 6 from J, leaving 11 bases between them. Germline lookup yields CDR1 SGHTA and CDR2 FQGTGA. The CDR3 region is CASSRQFPGELFF. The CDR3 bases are TGTGCCAGCAGTCGACAGTTCCCCGGGGAGCTGTTTTTT. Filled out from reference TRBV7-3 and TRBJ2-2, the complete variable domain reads GAGVSQTPSNKVTEKGKYVELRCDPISGHTALYWYRQSLGQGPEFLIYFQGTGAADDSGLPNDRFFAVRPEGSVSTLKIQRTERGDSAVYLCASSRQFPGELFFGEGSRLTVL.

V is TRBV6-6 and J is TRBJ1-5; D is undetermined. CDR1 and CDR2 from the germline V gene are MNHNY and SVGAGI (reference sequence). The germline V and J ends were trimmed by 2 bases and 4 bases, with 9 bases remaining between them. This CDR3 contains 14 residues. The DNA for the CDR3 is TGTGCCAGCAGTTACAACCGAGGGAATCAGCCCCAGCATTTT. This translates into CASSYNRGNQPQHF.

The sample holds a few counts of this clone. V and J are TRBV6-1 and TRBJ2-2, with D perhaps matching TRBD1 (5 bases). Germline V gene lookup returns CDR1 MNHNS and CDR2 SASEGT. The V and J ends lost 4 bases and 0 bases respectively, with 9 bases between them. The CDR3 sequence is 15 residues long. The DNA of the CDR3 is TGTGCCAGCAGTGCGGGCAGGGCGAACACCGGGGAGCTGTTTTTT. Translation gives CASSAGRANTGELFF.

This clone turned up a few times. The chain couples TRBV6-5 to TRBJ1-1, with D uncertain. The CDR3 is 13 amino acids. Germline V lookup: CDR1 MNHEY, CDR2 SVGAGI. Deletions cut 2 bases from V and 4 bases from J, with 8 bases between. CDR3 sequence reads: CASSYGWGTEAFF. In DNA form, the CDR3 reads TGTGCCAGCAGTTACGGGTGGGGCACTGAAGCTTTCTTT.

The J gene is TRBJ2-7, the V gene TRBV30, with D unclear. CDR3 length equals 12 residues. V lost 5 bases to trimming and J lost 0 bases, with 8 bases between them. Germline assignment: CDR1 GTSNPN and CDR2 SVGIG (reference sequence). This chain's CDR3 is CAWEALSYEQYF. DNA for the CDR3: TGTGCCTGGGAGGCGCTCTCCTACGAGCAGTACTTC.

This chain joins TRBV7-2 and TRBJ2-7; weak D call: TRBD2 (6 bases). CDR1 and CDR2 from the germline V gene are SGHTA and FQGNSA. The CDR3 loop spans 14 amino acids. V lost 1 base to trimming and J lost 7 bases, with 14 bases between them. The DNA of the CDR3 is TGTGCCAGCAGCTTAGGTGCGGGGCTCAATGAGCAGTACTTC. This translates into CASSLGAGLNEQYF. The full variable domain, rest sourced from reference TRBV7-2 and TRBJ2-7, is GAGVSQSPSNKVTEKGKDVELRCDPISGHTALYWYRQSLGQGLEFLIYFQGNSAPDKSGLPSDRFSAERTGGSVSTLTIQRTQQEDSAVYLCASSLGAGLNEQYFGPGTRLTVT.

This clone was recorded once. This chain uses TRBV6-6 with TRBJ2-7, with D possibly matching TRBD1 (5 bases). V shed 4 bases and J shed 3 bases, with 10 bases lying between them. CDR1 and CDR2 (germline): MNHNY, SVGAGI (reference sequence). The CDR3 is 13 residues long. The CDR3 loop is CASSSTANYEQYF. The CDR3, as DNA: TGTGCCAGCAGTTCGACAGCGAACTACGAGCAGTACTTC.

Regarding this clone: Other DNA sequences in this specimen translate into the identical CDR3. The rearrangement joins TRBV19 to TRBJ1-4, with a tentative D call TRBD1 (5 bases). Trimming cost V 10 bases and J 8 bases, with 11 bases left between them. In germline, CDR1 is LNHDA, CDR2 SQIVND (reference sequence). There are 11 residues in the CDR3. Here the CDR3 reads CATREGEKLFF. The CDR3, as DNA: TGTGCCACCCGCGAGGGGGAAAAACTGTTTTTT.

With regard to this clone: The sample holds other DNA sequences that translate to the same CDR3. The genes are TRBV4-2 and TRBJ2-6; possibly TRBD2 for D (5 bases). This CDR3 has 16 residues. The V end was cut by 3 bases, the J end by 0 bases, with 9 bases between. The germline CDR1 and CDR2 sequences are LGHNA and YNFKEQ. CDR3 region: CASSQAGNSGANVLTF. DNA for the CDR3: TGTGCCAGCAGCCAGGCCGGGAACTCTGGGGCCAACGTCCTGACTTTC.

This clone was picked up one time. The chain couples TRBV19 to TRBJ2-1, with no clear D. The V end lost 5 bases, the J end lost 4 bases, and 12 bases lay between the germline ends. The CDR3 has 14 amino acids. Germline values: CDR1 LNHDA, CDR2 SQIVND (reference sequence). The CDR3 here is CASSALTQYNEQFF. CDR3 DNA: TGTGCCAGTAGTGCGCTAACCCAATACAATGAGCAGTTCTTC.

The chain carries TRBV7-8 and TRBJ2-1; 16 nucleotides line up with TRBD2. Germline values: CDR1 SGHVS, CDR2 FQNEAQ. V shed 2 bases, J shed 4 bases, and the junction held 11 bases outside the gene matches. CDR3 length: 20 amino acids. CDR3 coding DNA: TGTGCCAGCAGCTTACGACCGGGACTAGCGGGAGGGCCGTCGTACAATGAGCAGTTCTTC. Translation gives CASSLRPGLAGGPSYNEQFF.

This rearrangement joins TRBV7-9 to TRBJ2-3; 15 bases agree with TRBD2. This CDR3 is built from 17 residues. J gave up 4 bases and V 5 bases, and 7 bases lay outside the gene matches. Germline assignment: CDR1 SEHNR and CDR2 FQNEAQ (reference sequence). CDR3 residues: CASSPWTSGGAADTQYF. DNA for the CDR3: TGTGCCAGCAGCCCCTGGACTAGCGGGGGGGCCGCAGATACGCAGTATTTT.

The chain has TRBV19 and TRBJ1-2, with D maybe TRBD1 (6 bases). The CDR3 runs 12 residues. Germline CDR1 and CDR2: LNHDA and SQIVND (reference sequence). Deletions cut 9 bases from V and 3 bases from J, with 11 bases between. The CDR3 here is CASRDTDYGYTF. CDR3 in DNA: TGTGCCAGCCGGGACACTGACTATGGCTACACCTTC. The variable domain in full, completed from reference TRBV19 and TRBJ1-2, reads DGGITQSPKYLFRKEGQNVTLSCEQNLNHDAMYWYRQDPGQGLRLIYYSQIVNDFQKGDIAEGYSVSREKKESFPLTVTSAQKNPTAFYLCASRDTDYGYTFGSGTRLTVV.

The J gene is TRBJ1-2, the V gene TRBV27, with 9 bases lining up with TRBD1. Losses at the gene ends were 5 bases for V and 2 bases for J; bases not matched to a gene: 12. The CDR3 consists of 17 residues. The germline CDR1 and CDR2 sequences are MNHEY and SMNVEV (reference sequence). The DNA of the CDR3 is TGTGCCAGCAGTGGGGACCTCGGACAGGGGATAAACTATGGCTACACCTTC. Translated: CASSGDLGQGINYGYTF.

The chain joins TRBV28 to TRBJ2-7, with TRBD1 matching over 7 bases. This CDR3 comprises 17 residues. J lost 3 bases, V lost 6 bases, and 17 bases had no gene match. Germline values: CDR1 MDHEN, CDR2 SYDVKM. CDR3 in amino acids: CASSISASRQGSYEQYF. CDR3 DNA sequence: TGTGCCAGCAGCATATCCGCTTCTAGACAGGGTAGCTACGAGCAGTACTTC.

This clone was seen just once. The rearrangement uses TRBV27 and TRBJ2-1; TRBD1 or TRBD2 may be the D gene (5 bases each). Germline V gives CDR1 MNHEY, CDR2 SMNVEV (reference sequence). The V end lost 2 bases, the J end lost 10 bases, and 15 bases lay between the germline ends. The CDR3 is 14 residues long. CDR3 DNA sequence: TGTGCCAGCAGTTTAACCCGGGGCAGGTCGGAGCAGTTCTTC. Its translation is CASSLTRGRSEQFF.